Listed here are 11 T cell receptor beta chains from one sample, sequenced in a study of vaccination and CD4 T cells after COVID-19. The treatment: 10-day PBMC culture with coronavirus spike peptide pools or control peptides (ViraFEST assay). Sequenced with the Oncomine TCR Beta short-read assay was DNA taken from cultured CD4+ T cells. One entry per CDR3 protein results from TCRdb running MiXCR on the PCR reads. The table includes 15,000 to 18,000 distinct CDR3 sequences, 50% to 60% detected once. No antigen is known for these receptors. The sequenced sample was CD4+ T cells from blood, cultured in vitro. The receptors come from a human donor who had recovered from COVID-19.

The chain joins TRBV19 to TRBJ2-3; TRBD2 agrees at 14 bases. From germline, CDR1 is LNHDA and CDR2 SQIVND (reference sequence). The CDR3 extends over 18 amino acids. V was pared by 2 bases and J by 0 bases, with 4 bases of the junction left unmatched. The chain's CDR3 is CASSIRGLAGDSTDTQYF. In nucleotides, the CDR3 is TGTGCCAGTAGTATACGGGGACTAGCGGGGGATAGCACAGATACGCAGTATTTT.

The chain is built from TRBV7-9 and TRBJ2-1; 9 nucleotides line up with TRBD1. The CDR3 runs 15 residues. The V gene end was trimmed by 5 bases and the J gene end by 4 bases; junction bases not matched to a gene: 6. CDR1 and CDR2 from the germline V gene are SEHNR and FQNEAQ (reference sequence). The CDR3 bases are TGTGCCAGCAGCCCTCCGGGACAGGGTTACAATGAGCAGTTCTTC. Translating it yields CASSPPGQGYNEQFF.

The CDR3 here is CASSRYSTDTQYF. As DNA, the CDR3 is TGTGCCAGCAGCCGCTACAGCACAGATACGCAGTATTTT. The rearrangement joins TRBV11-2 to TRBJ2-3, with D unresolved. This CDR3 comprises 13 residues. The germline V gene encodes CDR1 SGHAT and CDR2 FQNNGV. The ends were cut back, 5 bases at V and 0 bases at J, with 6 bases in the middle.

The V call is TRBV30, the J call TRBJ2-1; TRBD2 matches at 12 bases. CDR3 length: 15 residues. CDR1 GTSNPN and CDR2 SVGIG come from the germline V gene (reference sequence). The V and J ends lost 3 bases and 9 bases, in that order; junction bases with no gene match: 9. The chain's CDR3 is CAWRGLAGGYGEQFF. The CDR3 DNA sequence: TGTGCCTGGAGGGGGCTAGCGGGAGGGTACGGTGAGCAGTTCTTC.

This chain joins TRBV20-1 and TRBJ2-5; 14 positions match TRBD2. Germline assignment: CDR1 DFQATT and CDR2 SNEGSKA (reference sequence). V shed 5 bases and J 5 bases; nucleotides not matched to a gene: 10. This CDR3 has 16 amino acids. CDR3 coding DNA: TGCAGTGCTGCCGTCCATGGACTAGCGGGAGGCGAGACCCAGTACTTC. It is translated as CSAAVHGLAGGETQYF.

The chain uses TRBV7-2 and TRBJ1-3; D not resolved. The CDR3 length is 14 residues. The germline V gene encodes CDR1 SGHTA and CDR2 FQGNSA. Trimming took 10 bases from V and 1 from J, leaving 14 bases between them. In DNA, the CDR3 is TGTGCCACCCGGGGAGAGCTATCTGGAAACACCATATATTTT. Amino acid sequence: CATRGELSGNTIYF.

J is TRBJ2-3 and V is TRBV18, with D possibly TRBD1 on 5 matching bases. V shed 3 bases and J shed 2 bases, with 12 bases lying between them. CDR3 size: 15 residues. The germline V gene encodes CDR1 KGHSH and CDR2 LQKENI. CDR3 in DNA: TGTGCCAGCTCACCTGCCAGGGCAAACACAGATACGCAGTATTTT. As protein: CASSPARANTDTQYF.

The rearrangement links TRBV27 to TRBJ2-3, with TRBD2 matching 7 bases. The CDR3 extends over 14 amino acids. V lost 5 bases and J lost 7; bases outside the gene matches: 9. Germline CDR1 and CDR2: MNHEY and SMNVEV (reference sequence). CDR3 in amino acids: CASSPWTSRHTQYF. The CDR3 coding sequence is TGTGCCAGCAGTCCGTGGACTAGTCGACATACGCAGTATTTT.

In this sample, this clonotype turned up a few times. The chain is built from TRBV6-1 and TRBJ1-5; D is uncertain. The CDR3 has 13 amino acids. Germline V gene sequence: CDR1 MNHNS, CDR2 SASEGT. V lost 5 bases and J 4 bases, leaving 9 bases between the germline ends. Written as DNA, the CDR3 is TGTGCCAGCAGTAACATATTTAATCAGCCCCAGCATTTT. Its protein product is CASSNIFNQPQHF.

To note about this clonotype: The junction departs from the called germline gene at one end, perhaps through a read error. V and J are TRBV7-7 and TRBJ2-1; possible D gene TRBD1, 6 bases. This CDR3 has 15 amino acids. Germline V gene data show CDR1 as SSHAT and CDR2 as FNYEAQ (reference sequence). The CDR3 DNA sequence: TGTGCTAGCAGCCCCGCAGTACAGGGCGGGAATGAGCAGTTCTTC. Translated: CASSPAVQGGNEQFF.

This rearrangement joins TRBV7-2 to TRBJ1-3; D gene unclear. Germline CDR1 and CDR2: SGHTA and FQGNSA. The CDR3 spans 15 residues. Trimming cost V 0 bases and J 0 bases, with 6 bases left between them. The CDR3: CASSLAYGSGNTIYF. For the CDR3, the DNA is TGTGCCAGCAGCTTAGCTTACGGCTCTGGAAACACCATATATTTT.